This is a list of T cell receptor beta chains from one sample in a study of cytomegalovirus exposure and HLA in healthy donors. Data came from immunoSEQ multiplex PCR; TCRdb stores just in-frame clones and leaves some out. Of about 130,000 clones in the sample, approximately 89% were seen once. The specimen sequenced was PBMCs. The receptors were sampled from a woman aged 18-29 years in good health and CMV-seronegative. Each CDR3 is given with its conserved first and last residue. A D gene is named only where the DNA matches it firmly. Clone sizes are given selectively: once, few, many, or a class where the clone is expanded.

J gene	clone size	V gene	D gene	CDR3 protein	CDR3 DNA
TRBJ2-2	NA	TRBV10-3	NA	CAIRGLEDGELFF	TGTGCCATCAGAGGACTGGAAGACGGGGAGCTGTTTTTT
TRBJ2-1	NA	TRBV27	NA	CASGWPEQFF	TGTGCCAGCGGTTGGCCGGAGCAGTTCTTC
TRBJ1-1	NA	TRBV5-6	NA	CASSGLTEINTEAFF	TGTGCCAGCAGCGGATTGACAGAAATAAATACTGAAGCTTTCTTT
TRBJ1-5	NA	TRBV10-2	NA	CASRASYSNQPQHF	TGCGCCAGCAGGGCTTCATATAGCAATCAGCCCCAGCATTTT
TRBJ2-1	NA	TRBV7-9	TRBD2	CASSSGTSDEQFF	TGTGCCAGCAGCTCCGGGACTAGCGATGAGCAGTTCTTC
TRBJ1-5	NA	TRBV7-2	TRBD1	CASSLDDREMGESNQPQHF	TGTGCCAGCAGCTTAGATGACAGGGAAATGGGGGAGAGCAATCAGCCCCAGCATTTT
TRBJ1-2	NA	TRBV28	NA	CASRYRDNYGYTF	TGTGCCAGCAGATACAGGGACAACTATGGCTACACCTTC
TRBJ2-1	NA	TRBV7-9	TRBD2	CASSQTGGNEQFF	TGTGCCAGCAGCCAAACCGGGGGGAATGAGCAGTTCTTC
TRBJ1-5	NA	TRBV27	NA	CASRGTGQQPQHF	TGTGCCAGCAGGGGAACAGGACAGCAGCCCCAGCATTTT
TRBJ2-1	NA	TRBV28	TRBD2	CASSSTTSGGINEQFF	TGTGCCAGCAGTTCGACGACTAGCGGAGGGATCAATGAGCAGTTCTTC
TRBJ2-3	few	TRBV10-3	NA	CAIRDLGRTDTQYF	TGTGCCATCAGGGACTTGGGCCGCACAGATACGCAGTATTTT
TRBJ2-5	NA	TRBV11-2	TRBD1	CASSPRIRDSQETQYF	TGTGCCAGCAGCCCCAGAATCCGGGACAGTCAAGAGACCCAGTACTTC
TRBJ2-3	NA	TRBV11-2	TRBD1	CASSLRTGSTDTQYF	TGTGCCAGCAGCTTACGGACAGGGAGCACAGATACGCAGTATTTT
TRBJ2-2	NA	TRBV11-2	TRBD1	CASRTGTVMGGELFF	TGTGCCAGCAGGACGGGGACAGTCATGGGCGGGGAGCTGTTTTTT
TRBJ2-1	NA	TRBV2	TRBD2	CASSEALAGGINEQFF	TGTGCCAGCAGTGAAGCCTTAGCGGGAGGGATAAATGAGCAGTTCTTC
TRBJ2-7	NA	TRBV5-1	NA	CASSSSPDYEQYF	TGCGCCAGCAGCTCGAGTCCCGACTACGAGCAGTACTTC
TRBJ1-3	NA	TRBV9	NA	CASSARSWQGAGNTIYF	TGTGCCAGCAGCGCTCGTAGTTGGCAGGGCGCAGGAAACACCATATATTTT
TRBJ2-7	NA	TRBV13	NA	CASSPTPGQYSYEQYF	TGTGCCAGCAGCCCGACGCCCGGACAGTACTCCTACGAGCAGTACTTC
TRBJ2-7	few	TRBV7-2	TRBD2	CASSLGLREGYEQYF	TGTGCCAGCAGCTTAGGACTGCGGGAGGGCTACGAGCAGTACTTC
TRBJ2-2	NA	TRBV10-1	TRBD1	CASSLTGQTGELFF	TGCGCCAGCAGCTTGACAGGGCAAACCGGGGAGCTGTTTTTT
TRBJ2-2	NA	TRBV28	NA	CASISPGLPGELFF	TGTGCCAGCATTTCACCGGGTCTCCCCGGGGAGCTGTTTTTT
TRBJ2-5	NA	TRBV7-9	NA	CASGSILGAILRETQYF	TGTGCCAGCGGATCTATCCTAGGGGCCATTCTAAGGGAGACCCAGTACTTC
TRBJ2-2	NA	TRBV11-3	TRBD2	CASSSPLAGDYTGELFF	TGTGCCAGCAGCTCGCCCCTAGCGGGAGATTACACCGGGGAGCTGTTTTTT
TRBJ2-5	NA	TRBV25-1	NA	CASTNSPEETQYF	TGTGCCAGCACCAACTCCCCGGAAGAGACCCAGTACTTC
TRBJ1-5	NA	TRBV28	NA	CASSFFGRGNQPQHF	TGTGCCAGCAGTTTTTTTGGGAGGGGCAATCAGCCCCAGCATTTT
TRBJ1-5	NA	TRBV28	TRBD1	CASRRDSRWGNQPQHF	TGTGCCAGCAGGAGGGACAGCCGGTGGGGCAATCAGCCCCAGCATTTT
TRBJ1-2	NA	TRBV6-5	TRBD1	CASSRQGANGYTF	TGTGCCAGCAGCCGACAGGGGGCGAATGGCTACACCTTC
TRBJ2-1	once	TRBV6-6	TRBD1	CASSGTGGFNEQFF	TGTGCCAGCAGCGGGACAGGGGGGTTCAATGAGCAGTTCTTC
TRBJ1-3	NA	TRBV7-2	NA	CASSLGSGHTIYF	TGTGCCAGCAGCTTAGGTTCAGGGCACACCATATATTTT
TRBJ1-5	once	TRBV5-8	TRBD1	CASSSGTGGLQPQHF	TGTGCCAGCAGCAGCGGGACAGGCGGGTTGCAGCCCCAGCATTTT
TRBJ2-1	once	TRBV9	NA	CASSRGGSSYNEQFF	TGTGCCAGCAGCCGGGGTGGGAGTTCTTACAATGAGCAGTTCTTC
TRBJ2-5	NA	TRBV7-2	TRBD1	CASGRDRQETQYF	TGTGCCTCTGGCAGGGACAGGCAAGAGACCCAGTACTTC
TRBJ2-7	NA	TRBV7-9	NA	CASSPPGLEAVDEQYF	TGTGCCAGCAGCCCCCCCGGGCTGGAGGCCGTGGACGAGCAGTACTTC
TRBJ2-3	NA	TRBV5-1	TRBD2	CASSLEVAGVSTDTQYF	TGCGCCAGCAGCTTGGAGGTAGCGGGGGTGAGCACAGATACGCAGTATTTT
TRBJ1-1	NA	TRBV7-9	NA	CASSSLALTEAFF	TGTGCCAGCAGCTCTTTGGCCTTAACTGAAGCTTTCTTT
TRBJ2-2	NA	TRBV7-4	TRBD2	CASSLEFVAGGTGELFF	TGTGCCAGCAGCTTAGAGTTTGTGGCCGGGGGGACCGGGGAGCTGTTTTTT
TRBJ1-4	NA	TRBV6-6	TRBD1	CASRYDRGLANEKLFF	TGTGCCAGCAGGTACGACAGGGGGCTGGCTAATGAAAAACTGTTTTTT
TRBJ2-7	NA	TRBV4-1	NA	CASSQELSSYEQYF	TGCGCCAGCAGCCAAGAACTGAGCTCCTACGAGCAGTACTTC
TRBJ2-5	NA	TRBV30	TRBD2	CAWRPTSGGQETQYF	TGTGCCTGGAGACCTACTAGCGGGGGCCAAGAGACCCAGTACTTC
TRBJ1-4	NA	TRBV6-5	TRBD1	CASTRGQGEKLFF	TGTGCCAGCACTAGAGGACAGGGTGAAAAACTGTTTTTT
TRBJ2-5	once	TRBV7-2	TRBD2	CASSLGLAGNQETQYF	TGTGCCAGCAGCTTAGGACTAGCGGGGAACCAAGAGACCCAGTACTTC
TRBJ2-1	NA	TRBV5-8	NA	CASSLESAAYNEQFF	TGTGCCAGCAGCTTGGAGTCGGCGGCTTACAATGAGCAGTTCTTC
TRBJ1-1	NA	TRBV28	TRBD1	CASTLSGGQTEAFF	TGTGCCAGCACCCTCTCCGGGGGACAGACTGAAGCTTTCTTT
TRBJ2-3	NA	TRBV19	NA	CASSIRGPDTQYF	TGTGCCAGTAGTATTCGAGGTCCAGATACGCAGTATTTT
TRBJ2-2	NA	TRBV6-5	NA	CASSYSTGNTGELFF	TGTGCCAGCAGTTACTCGACAGGGAACACCGGGGAGCTGTTTTTT
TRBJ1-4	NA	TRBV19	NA	CASRGQLLLEKLFF	TGTGCCAGTAGGGGGCAGCTACTATTGGAAAAACTGTTTTTT
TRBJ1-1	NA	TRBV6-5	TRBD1	CASSLTGDLTEAFF	TGTGCCAGCAGTTTGACAGGGGATTTAACTGAAGCTTTCTTT
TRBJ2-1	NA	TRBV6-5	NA	CASSYFNSYNEQFF	TGTGCCAGCAGTTACTTTAATTCCTACAATGAGCAGTTCTTC
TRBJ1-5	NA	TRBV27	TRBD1	CASSYTGGSQPQHF	TGTGCCAGCAGTTACACAGGGGGCAGTCAGCCCCAGCATTTT
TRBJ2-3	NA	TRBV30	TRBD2	CAWSISGGGDTQYF	TGTGCCTGGAGCATTAGCGGGGGTGGAGATACGCAGTATTTT
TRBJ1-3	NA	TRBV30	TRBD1	CAWPSRGPGNTIYF	TGTGCCTGGCCCTCCAGGGGGCCTGGAAACACCATATATTTT
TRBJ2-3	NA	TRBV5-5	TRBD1	CASSGTGGAGDTQYF	TGTGCCAGCAGCGGGACAGGGGGCGCAGGAGATACGCAGTATTTT
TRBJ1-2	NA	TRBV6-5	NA	CASSYSYRNYGYTF	TGTGCCAGCAGTTACTCGTACAGGAACTATGGCTACACCTTC
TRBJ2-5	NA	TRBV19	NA	CASMGEAGETQYF	TGTGCCAGTATGGGCGAGGCGGGAGAGACCCAGTACTTC
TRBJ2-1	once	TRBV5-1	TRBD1	CASRRQGSSYNEQFF	TGCGCCAGCAGGAGACAGGGAAGCTCCTACAATGAGCAGTTCTTC
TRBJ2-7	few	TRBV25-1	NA	CASSSQGLYEQYF	TGTGCCAGCAGTAGCCAAGGACTCTACGAGCAGTACTTC